Below, 27 T cell receptor beta chains from the same sample are listed, as sequenced in a study of molecular identifiers for immune sequencing clone quantification. MiXCR, applied by TCRdb to the PCR reads, yields one record per CDR3 protein. This sample carries just over 95,000 distinct CDR3 sequences, roughly a quarter of them seen once, and the ten largest clones take around 0.92%. Sequencing input: naive CD8+ T cells from blood, with Jurkat cell RNA spiked in. Subset denoted: FACS-sorted CD8+CD4-CCR7+CD45RA+ naive T cells. These receptors all stem from a human donor in good health. Some libraries in this study had Jurkat cell RNA spiked in.

This clonotype was seen ten or more times. V usage is TRBV4-1 and J usage is TRBJ1-5, with 8 bases lining up with TRBD1. Germline lookup yields CDR1 MGHRA and CDR2 YSYEKL. The CDR3 runs 18 residues. Trimming at V came to 5 bases and at J to 0 bases, leaving 12 bases not matched to a gene. The chain's CDR3 is CASSLAGGPFDSNQPQHF. The CDR3 bases are TGCGCCAGCAGCTTAGCAGGGGGCCCTTTTGATAGCAATCAGCCCCAGCATTTT.

Only a few counts were recorded for this clonotype. The rearrangement links TRBV19 to TRBJ2-2; D perhaps matches TRBD2 (6 bases). The CDR3 length is 15 residues. V lost 6 bases and J lost 7, with 18 bases in between. Per germline, CDR1 LNHDA and CDR2 SQIVND (reference sequence). CDR3 nucleotides: TGTGCCAGTAGGATGGGGGGTGTAGGCGTCGGGGAGCTGTTTTTT. Residues: CASRMGGVGVGELFF.

This clonotype was counted only a few times. Being one base from a much bigger clone, this may be a read error. The V call is TRBV12-3 or TRBV12-4, the J call TRBJ2-6; D not resolved. The CDR3 has 10 amino acids. The V gene lost 7 bases and the J gene lost 9 bases, with 4 bases spanning the gap. CDR3 sequence reads: CASTHNVLTF. The CDR3 nucleotides are TGTGCCAGCACCCACAACGTCCTGACTTTC.

The rearrangement links TRBV5-8 to TRBJ2-1; no definite D call. V shed 0 bases and J shed 6 bases, with 7 bases lying between them. The CDR3 loop spans 13 amino acids. CDR1 is SGHTS, CDR2 YDEGEE, per germline. CDR3 in amino acids: CASSLGAFNEQFF. The CDR3, as DNA: TGTGCCAGCAGCTTGGGTGCCTTCAATGAGCAGTTCTTC.

Concerning this clonotype itself: A read error may be the cause here, since a much bigger clone is one base away. The V gene is TRBV6-2 or TRBV6-3, the J gene TRBJ2-7; D is unclear. The V end was cut by 8 bases, the J end by 6 bases, with 11 bases between. Per germline, CDR1 MNHEY and CDR2 SVGEGT. The CDR3 consists of 11 residues. The DNA for the CDR3 is TGTGCCAGCGCCGGCGGTACCGAGCAGTACTTC. Protein sequence: CASAGGTEQYF.

V gene TRBV20-1 combines with J gene TRBJ2-1; 12 nucleotides align to TRBD2. CDR1 and CDR2 from the germline V gene are DFQATT and SNEGSKA (reference sequence). J gave up 8 bases and V 0 bases, and 5 bases lay outside the gene matches. CDR3 length: 15 residues. CDR3 in amino acids: CSARDLTSGSYEQFF. The CDR3 DNA reads as TGCAGTGCTAGAGATTTGACTAGCGGGAGCTATGAGCAGTTCTTC.

This clonotype was seen repeatedly, ten times or more. The chain recombines TRBV3-1 with TRBJ1-1, with D unclear. Germline V gives CDR1 LGHDT, CDR2 YNNKEL (reference sequence). This CDR3 spans 13 amino acids. The V gene lost 0 bases and the J gene lost 0 bases, with 2 bases spanning the gap. In nucleotides, the CDR3 is TGTGCCAGCAGCCAAGAGATGAACACTGAAGCTTTCTTT. Protein product: CASSQEMNTEAFF.

This clonotype was seen repeatedly, ten times or more. The chain couples TRBV6-2 or TRBV6-3 to TRBJ2-7; no reliable D call. This CDR3 comprises 11 residues. The germline V gene encodes CDR1 MNHEY and CDR2 SVGEGT. V lost 4 bases, J lost 3 bases, and 4 bases lay in between. CDR3 DNA: TGTGCCAGCAGTTTCAACTACGAGCAGTACTTC. It is translated as CASSFNYEQYF.

At least ten counts were recorded for this clonotype. The CDR3 DNA reads TGCGCCAGCAGCTTGGCGATGGGACTAGCACTCGAGCAGTACTTC. Amino acid sequence: CASSLAMGLALEQYF. V and J are TRBV5-1 and TRBJ2-7; 9 nucleotides match TRBD2. CDR1 is SGHRS, CDR2 YFSETQ, per germline. The CDR3 has 15 residues. V lost 0 bases to trimming and J lost 6 bases; unmatched junction nucleotides: 7.

For this clonotype: A read error may account for a junction end that differs from germline. The chain is built from TRBV27 and TRBJ2-7; D is possibly TRBD1 or TRBD2 (6 bases each). Germline-derived CDR1 and CDR2 are MNHEY and SMNVEV (reference sequence). The CDR3 has 13 amino acids. CDR3 in DNA: TGTGCCAGCAGCCCAGGGGACTCCTGCGAGCAGTACTTC. Translating gives CASSPGDSCEQYF.

This clonotype was detected a few times. The chain recombines TRBV4-1 with TRBJ2-7; D may be TRBD1 (6 bases). CDR3 length: 16 amino acids. The germline V gene encodes CDR1 MGHRA and CDR2 YSYEKL. V was trimmed by 1 base and J by 4 bases, leaving 17 bases between them. CDR3 nucleotide sequence: TGCGCCAGCAGCCAAGCTCATGACAGGTTAGGGTACGAGCAGTACTTC. Translation gives CASSQAHDRLGYEQYF.

This clonotype was counted many times. V is TRBV4-3 and J is TRBJ2-7; the D call may be TRBD1 or TRBD2 (6 bases each). The CDR3 spans 15 residues. Germline V gene lookup returns CDR1 LGHNA and CDR2 YSLEER. V dropped 1 base and J dropped 2 bases, with 12 bases sitting between them. The CDR3 bases are TGCGCCAGCAGCCAAGGGAGGGCAGGGGCCTACGAGCAGTACTTC. This gives the protein CASSQGRAGAYEQYF.

In the case of this clonotype: This could be a read error, since a much larger clone is one nucleotide away. The rearrangement links TRBV4-2 to TRBJ2-7, with 10 bases that match TRBD1. This CDR3 has 15 amino acids. The germline V gene has CDR1 LGHNA and CDR2 YNFKEQ. Here the CDR3 DNA reads TGTGCCAGCAGCCCGGCCGGGACAGGGGAATACGAGCAGTGCTTC. Its protein is CASSPAGTGEYEQCF.

On this clonotype: The CDR3 carries no conserved terminal phenylalanine or tryptophan, so it likely arises from a read error. The rearrangement uses TRBV6-1 and TRBJ2-3; D not certain. CDR1 MNHNS and CDR2 SASEGT come from the germline V gene. The CDR3 extends over 11 amino acids. The V gene lost 2 bases and the J gene lost 11 bases, with 8 bases spanning the gap. The CDR3 DNA sequence: TGTGCCAGCAGTGAATTTACCGTGCAGTATCTT. Its protein product is CASSEFTVQYL.

This clonotype was counted a few times. In nucleotides, the CDR3 is TGTGCCAGCGCCGACATGGACGGGTGGAAGACCCAGTACTTC. It specifies CASADMDGWKTQYF. This chain joins TRBV6-5 and TRBJ2-5; D remains ambiguous. Germline V gene sequence: CDR1 MNHEY, CDR2 SVGAGI. The V end was cut by 8 bases, the J end by 6 bases, with 19 bases between. The CDR3 spans 14 residues.

With respect to this clonotype: Given a much more abundant clone one base away, this may be a read error. V usage is TRBV24-1 and J usage is TRBJ2-3; D is possibly TRBD2 (6 bases). The CDR3 has 14 residues. The V gene lost 9 bases and the J gene lost 1 base, with 13 bases spanning the gap. Germline CDR1 reads KGHDR; CDR2 reads SFDVKD. The CDR3 nucleotides are TGTGCCACCGGACGGGCTAGCGGCACAGATACGCAGTATTTT. Translated, it gives CATGRASGTDTQYF.

This clonotype was found many times. V is TRBV7-9 and J is TRBJ2-5, with a weak D call TRBD2 (5 bases). Trimming took 5 bases from V and 3 from J, leaving 19 bases between them. This CDR3 spans 16 amino acids. Germline loops: CDR1 SEHNR, CDR2 FQNEAQ (reference sequence). The CDR3 sequence: CASSTPFYLGEETQYF. CDR3 coding DNA: TGTGCCAGCAGCACCCCTTTTTATCTCGGGGAAGAGACCCAGTACTTC.

The V gene is TRBV20-1, the J gene TRBJ2-7; tentative D call: TRBD1 (6 bases). V dropped 0 bases and J dropped 2 bases, with 14 bases sitting between them. Per germline, CDR1 DFQATT and CDR2 SNEGSKA (reference sequence). The CDR3 extends over 15 amino acids. CDR3 nucleotides: TGCAGTGCTAGAGATCTTAGGGGGACCACCTACGAGCAGTACTTC. Translation gives CSARDLRGTTYEQYF.

In this sample, this clonotype is medium-sized. The rearrangement links TRBV29-1 to TRBJ2-6; no clear D gene. Deletions cut 2 bases from V and 0 bases from J, with 11 bases between. Germline V gene data show CDR1 as SQVTM and CDR2 as ANQGSEA. This CDR3 comprises 16 residues. Here the CDR3 reads CSVELWGDSGANVLTF. CDR3 nucleotide sequence: TGCAGCGTTGAACTTTGGGGTGACTCTGGGGCCAACGTCCTGACTTTC. The whole variable domain, filled in from reference TRBV29-1 and TRBJ2-6, reads SAVISQKPSRDICQRGTSLTIQCQVDSQVTMMFWYRQQPGQSLTLIATANQGSEATYESGFVIDKFPISRPNLTFSTLTVSNMSPEDSSIYLCSVELWGDSGANVLTFGAGSRLTVL.

In its sample, this clonotype was seen many times. The V gene is TRBV5-6, the J gene TRBJ1-5; D call uncertain. The germline gives CDR1 SGHDT, CDR2 YYEEEE. The CDR3 is made up of 13 amino acids. Between the trimmed V and J ends, which lost 0 bases and 6 bases, there was a span of 7 bases. The CDR3 DNA reads as TGTGCCAGCAGCTTGGCCTTGGTTCAGCCCCAGCATTTT. Translation gives CASSLALVQPQHF.

The rearrangement uses TRBV20-1 and TRBJ2-7; the match to TRBD2 covers 7 bases. Germline V lookup: CDR1 DFQATT, CDR2 SNEGSKA (reference sequence). There are 15 residues in the CDR3. The V segment lost 0 bases and the J segment 4 bases; nucleotides outside the gene matches: 9. The CDR3 is CSARDWREGKYEQYF. As DNA, the CDR3 is TGCAGTGCTAGAGATTGGAGGGAGGGAAAATACGAGCAGTACTTC.

This chain uses TRBV5-6 with TRBJ2-1; no firm D call. This CDR3 spans 16 amino acids. Trimming took off 3 bases at V and 4 bases at J, with 17 bases between the two ends. From germline, CDR1 is SGHDT and CDR2 YYEEEE. The CDR3: CASSSLRETPYNEQFF. The CDR3 bases are TGTGCCAGCAGCTCGTTACGCGAGACACCTTACAATGAGCAGTTCTTC.

The sample holds many counts of this clonotype. This chain joins TRBV7-6 and TRBJ2-1, with a tentative D call TRBD1 (6 bases). Per the germline V gene, CDR1 is SGHVS and CDR2 is FNYEAQ. This CDR3 has 12 residues. Trimming removed 6 bases at V and 8 bases at J, with 11 bases between. The DNA for the CDR3 is TGTGCCAGCAGTGCTGGGGGCGATGAGCAGTTCTTC. Translated, it gives CASSAGGDEQFF.

This clonotype was detected many times. The DNA for the CDR3 is TGCGCCAGCAGCCCGGGGCTGGGGGGCGCTTACGAGCAGTACTTC. It yields the protein CASSPGLGGAYEQYF. This chain links TRBV4-3 with TRBJ2-7; D tentatively fits TRBD1 or TRBD2 (6 bases each). CDR1 LGHNA and CDR2 YSLEER come from the germline V gene. The CDR3 is 15 amino acids. The V and J ends lost 4 bases and 4 bases respectively, with 17 bases between them.

This clonotype was detected ten times or more. The CDR3 nucleotides are TGTGCCAGCAGCTTAGGGGTCTCCGTGTTACGGGAGGGGCATGGGGTCCCCTACGAGCAGTACTTC. Translated, it gives CASSLGVSVLREGHGVPYEQYF. The chain has TRBV7-2 and TRBJ2-7; 8 nucleotides line up with TRBD2. V lost 1 base and J lost 2; bases outside the gene matches: 25. The germline V gene encodes CDR1 SGHTA and CDR2 FQGNSA. The CDR3 is 22 amino acids.

Concerning this clonotype itself: This may be a read error, as it is one base from a much larger clone. Because it lacks the conserved phenylalanine or tryptophan at the end, this CDR3 is likely a read error. This chain uses TRBV20-1 with TRBJ1-1, with 10 bases lining up with TRBD1. Germline trimming cut 0 bases from V and 7 bases from J; bases unmatched to any gene: 8. Germline values: CDR1 DFQATT, CDR2 SNEGSKA (reference sequence). This CDR3 is 15 amino acids long. The CDR3: CSARDGGTGAGEAFI. CDR3 DNA: TGCAGTGCTAGAGATGGGGGGACAGGGGCGGGTGAAGCTTTCATT.

This clonotype was counted at least ten times. The V and J genes are TRBV4-3 and TRBJ2-1; D assignment may be TRBD1 or TRBD2 (6 bases each). CDR1 LGHNA and CDR2 YSLEER come from the germline V gene. V gave up 4 bases and J gave up 0 bases, with 13 bases separating them. This CDR3 spans 16 amino acids. CDR3 DNA: TGCGCCAGCAGCCCAACAGGGACTTTCTCCTACAATGAGCAGTTCTTC. As protein: CASSPTGTFSYNEQFF.